This is a list of T cell receptor beta chains from one sample in a study of beta chain features in type 1 diabetes. Data came from immunoSEQ multiplex PCR; TCRdb stores just in-frame clones and leaves some out. In the table there are 250,000 to 300,000 clones, around 15% of which are singletons. The sequencing sample was made of naive CD4+ T cells from blood. The receptors were sampled from a man aged 30 to 39 with type 1 diabetes. The CDR3 runs from the conserved cysteine through the conserved F or W. The D gene is left open where the match is weak. Part of the rows lack a size; the others show once, few, many or a class for expanded clones.

j_call,cdr3_length,clone_size,d_call,v_call,cdr3_aa,cdr3_nt
TRBJ2-5,12,few,TRBD1,TRBV29-1,CSVQTGTETQYF,TGCAGCGTCCAGACAGGGACGGAGACCCAGTACTTC
TRBJ2-7,14,.,TRBD1,TRBV9,CASSAGQGTYEQYF,TGTGCCAGCAGCGCTGGACAGGGAACCTACGAGCAGTACTTC
TRBJ1-4,14,few,TRBD1,TRBV5-1,CASSPGTGNEKLFF,TGCGCCAGCAGCCCCGGGACAGGGAATGAAAAACTGTTTTTT
TRBJ1-5,14,.,TRBD1,TRBV5-8,CASSLTGGGQPQHF,TGTGCCAGCAGCTTGACAGGGGGCGGGCAGCCCCAGCATTTT
TRBJ2-5,14,.,TRBD1,TRBV28,CASNRWTGQETQYF,TGTGCCAGCAACAGATGGACAGGCCAAGAGACCCAGTACTTC
TRBJ2-1,18,.,TRBD2,TRBV4-1,CASSQVGTSGTSYNEQFF,TGCGCCAGCAGCCAGGTTGGGACTAGCGGGACGTCCTACAATGAGCAGTTCTTC
TRBJ2-1,14,few,.,TRBV19,CASSIGLARNEQFF,TGTGCCAGTAGTATAGGTCTAGCGAGGAATGAGCAGTTCTTC
TRBJ2-2,14,few,.,TRBV5-4,CASTAAGNTGELFF,TGTGCCAGCACCGCAGCAGGGAACACCGGGGAGCTGTTTTTT
TRBJ2-3,14,few,.,TRBV7-8,CASSLGHTTNTQYF,TGTGCCAGCAGCTTGGGGCACACCACAAATACGCAGTATTTT
TRBJ1-4,12,.,.,TRBV13,CASSLALGELFF,TGTGCCAGCAGCTTAGCCCTCGGGGAACTGTTTTTT
TRBJ2-1,16,.,.,TRBV4-2,CASSLSGTPSYNEQFF,TGTGCCAGCAGCCTTTCCGGGACACCCTCCTACAATGAGCAGTTCTTC
TRBJ1-2,13,few,.,TRBV6-5,CASSLTGNYGYTF,TGTGCCAGCAGTTTGACAGGAAACTATGGCTACACCTTC
TRBJ2-5,16,few,TRBD2,TRBV5-4,CASSTRLAGGQETQYF,TGTGCCAGCAGCACGAGACTAGCGGGAGGACAAGAGACCCAGTACTTC
TRBJ2-7,17,.,.,TRBV4-2,CASSQAPTSTSSYEQYF,TGTGCCAGCAGCCAAGCTCCTACTAGTACGAGCTCCTACGAGCAGTACTTC
TRBJ1-1,12,.,TRBD1,TRBV5-6,CASSTPTGEAFF,TGTGCCAGCAGCACACCAACAGGGGAGGCTTTCTTT
TRBJ2-7,12,.,.,TRBV5-6,CASSVDSYEQYF,TGTGCCAGCAGTGTGGACAGCTACGAGCAGTACTTC
TRBJ2-4,16,few,TRBD2,TRBV15,CATSRRLAGTKNIQYF,TGTGCCACCAGCAGAAGACTAGCGGGTACCAAAAACATTCAGTACTTC
TRBJ1-1,13,few,.,TRBV5-1,CASSLTGLTEAFF,TGCGCCAGCAGCTTAACGGGGTTGACTGAAGCTTTCTTT
TRBJ1-1,15,.,TRBD1,TRBV6-6,CASSYSQGRLAEAFF,TGTGCCAGCAGTTACTCACAGGGGAGATTGGCTGAAGCTTTCTTT
TRBJ2-1,16,.,TRBD2,TRBV7-9,CASSFKPGLARNEQFF,TGTGCCAGCAGCTTTAAGCCGGGACTAGCCCGGAATGAGCAGTTCTTC
TRBJ1-5,13,few,.,TRBV19,CASKGRENQPQHF,TGTGCCAGTAAAGGCAGGGAAAATCAGCCCCAGCATTTT
TRBJ2-2,17,.,.,TRBV13,CASSLGVRDISSGELFF,TGTGCCAGCAGCTTAGGGGTCCGGGACATTTCCTCCGGGGAGCTGTTTTTT
TRBJ1-2,13,.,TRBD1,TRBV27,CATGTGGSYGYTF,TGTGCCACTGGGACAGGGGGTTCCTATGGCTACACCTTC
TRBJ2-1,16,.,TRBD2,TRBV4-2,CASSHHSGSSYNEQFF,TGTGCCAGCAGCCATCACAGCGGGAGCTCCTACAATGAGCAGTTCTTC
TRBJ1-2,16,few,TRBD1,TRBV9,CASSARGDRTNYGYTF,TGTGCCAGCAGCGCGAGGGGGGACAGGACTAACTATGGCTACACCTTC
TRBJ1-1,13,few,TRBD1,TRBV29-1,CSVLVDRGLAAFF,TGCAGCGTTTTAGTTGACAGGGGGTTGGCTGCTTTCTTT
TRBJ2-7,15,.,.,TRBV28,CASSTPRRDPHEQYF,TGTGCCAGCTCTACTCCCCGGCGGGACCCCCACGAGCAGTACTTC
TRBJ2-1,13,.,.,TRBV28,CASRQTDRDEQFF,TGTGCCAGCAGACAGACAGATCGGGATGAGCAGTTCTTC
TRBJ1-1,15,few,.,TRBV18,CASSPSQALYTEAFF,TGTGCCAGCTCACCATCGCAGGCCCTCTACACTGAAGCTTTCTTT
TRBJ2-1,15,.,TRBD2,TRBV28,CASSWAGGPNNEQFF,TGTGCCAGCAGTTGGGCGGGAGGGCCGAATAATGAGCAGTTCTTC
TRBJ2-7,16,.,TRBD1,TRBV28,CASSLDLGTGPYEQYF,TGTGCCAGCAGTCTAGACCTCGGGACAGGCCCCTACGAGCAGTACTTC
TRBJ2-1,15,.,TRBD1,TRBV28,CASGGAGTGSNEQFF,TGTGCCAGCGGCGGTGCCGGGACAGGGTCAAATGAGCAGTTCTTC
TRBJ2-2,17,.,TRBD2,TRBV19,CARNSRLAGEYTGELFF,TGTGCCAGGAATTCTCGACTAGCGGGAGAATATACCGGGGAGCTGTTTTTT
TRBJ2-1,14,.,TRBD2,TRBV7-3,CASSPKSGRNEQFF,TGTGCCAGCAGCCCCAAAAGCGGGAGAAATGAGCAGTTCTTC
TRBJ1-1,13,few,TRBD1,TRBV29-1,CSVGGGWGTEAFF,TGCAGCGTTGGAGGGGGCTGGGGCACTGAAGCTTTCTTT
TRBJ2-3,11,.,.,TRBV2,CASSYTDTQYF,TGTGCCAGCAGCTACACAGATACGCAGTATTTT
TRBJ2-5,13,.,TRBD2,TRBV30,CAWSASGKETQYF,TGTGCCTGGAGTGCTAGCGGGAAAGAGACCCAGTACTTC
TRBJ2-6,19,few,.,TRBV30,CAWSSGQRGGESGANVLTF,TGTGCCTGGAGTAGTGGACAAAGGGGGGGTGAGTCTGGGGCCAACGTCCTGACTTTC
TRBJ2-1,15,.,TRBD2,TRBV5-8,CASSRSGTPYNEQFF,TGTGCCAGCAGCCGAAGCGGGACGCCGTACAATGAGCAGTTCTTC
TRBJ1-1,13,many,.,TRBV29-1,CSVVVDPNTEAFF,TGCAGCGTTGTGGTAGATCCGAACACTGAAGCTTTCTTT